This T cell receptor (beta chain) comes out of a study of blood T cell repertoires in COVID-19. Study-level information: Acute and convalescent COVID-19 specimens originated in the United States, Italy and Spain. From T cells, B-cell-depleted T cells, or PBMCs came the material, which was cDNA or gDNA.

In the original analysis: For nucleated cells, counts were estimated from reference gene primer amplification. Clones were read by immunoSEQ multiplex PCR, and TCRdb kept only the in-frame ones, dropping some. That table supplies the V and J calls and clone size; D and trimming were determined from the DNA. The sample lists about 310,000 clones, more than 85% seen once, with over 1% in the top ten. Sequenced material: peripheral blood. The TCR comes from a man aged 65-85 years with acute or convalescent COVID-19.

The CDR3 loop is CATPAGGIGDTQYF. The CDR3 region has the DNA TGTGCCACCCCAGCGGGGGGGATTGGTGATACGCAGTATTTT. The chain links TRBV7-7 to TRBJ2-3, with 10 bases identical to TRBD2. The CDR3 spans 14 residues. The ends lost 10 bases at V and 6 bases at J; junction bases unmatched: 10. CDR1 and CDR2 from the germline V gene are SSHAT and FNYEAQ (reference sequence). Together with reference TRBV7-7 and TRBJ2-3, the CDR3 gives the full variable domain: GAGVSQSPRYKVTKRGQDVTLRCDPISSHATLYWYQQALGQGPEFLTYFNYEAQPDKSGLPSDRFSAERPEGSISTLTIQRTEQRDSAMYRCATPAGGIGDTQYFGPGTRLTVL.